Below are 10 T cell receptor beta chains sequenced from a single sample in a study of T cells after yellow fever vaccination. TCRdb processed the 5' RACE reads anew with MiXCR; each CDR3 protein has one entry. There are some 220,000 distinct CDR3 sequences in the sample; roughly 3% occur only once, and 3.2% lies in the top ten. The specimen was CD4+ T cells sorted from PBMCs, collected 10 days after the yellow fever booster vaccination. These receptors came from a man between 18 and 29 years old who received the YFV17D yellow fever vaccine.

This clonotype was detected a few times. This chain joins TRBV10-3 and TRBJ1-2; D unresolved. The CDR3 covers 15 residues. The V end was cut by 2 bases, the J end by 0 bases, with 10 bases between. Germline assignment: CDR1 ENHRY and CDR2 SYGVKD. DNA of the CDR3: TGTGCCATCAGTGAGATAGCAGTTGCTAACTATGGCTACACCTTC. Translating gives CAISEIAVANYGYTF.

The sample holds many counts of this clonotype. The genes are TRBV3-1 and TRBJ2-3; 8 bases map to TRBD1. V trimming: 4 bases; J trimming: 0 bases; junction bases outside the gene matches: 0. The CDR3 has 14 amino acids. Germline V gives CDR1 LGHDT, CDR2 YNNKEL (reference sequence). The CDR3 coding sequence is TGTGCCAGCAGCCGGACAGGGAGCACAGATACGCAGTATTTT. Protein: CASSRTGSTDTQYF.

V gene TRBV12-2 combines with J gene TRBJ1-6. TRBV12-2 is given as a pseudogene. This CDR3 has 13 amino acids. The CDR3: CASRFRRAAPLHF. The CDR3 DNA reads as TGTGCAAGTCGTTTCCGGAGGGCTGCACCCCTCCACTTT.

This clonotype was seen at least ten times. The chain recombines TRBV29-1 with TRBJ1-2, with 9 bases identical to TRBD1. CDR3 length: 11 residues. In germline, CDR1 is SQVTM, CDR2 ANQGSEA. The junction had 5 bases not matched to a gene; V was cut back by 7 bases and J by 8 bases. The CDR3 sequence is CSASGQGGYTF. In DNA, the CDR3 is TGCAGCGCCTCAGGACAGGGGGGCTACACCTTC.

This clonotype occurred a few times. J is TRBJ1-1 and V is TRBV12-3 or TRBV12-4; D call uncertain. The CDR3 contains 15 residues. Trimming pared 1 base from V and 8 bases from J, leaving 17 bases between. CDR3 sequence (DNA): TGTGCCAGCAGTTTAGGGCACACCCTGACGTCGGAAGCTTTCTTT. Protein product: CASSLGHTLTSEAFF.

This clonotype was counted at least ten times. V is TRBV20-1 and J is TRBJ2-3; 7 positions match TRBD2. CDR1 is DFQATT and CDR2 is SNEGSKA in the germline V gene (reference sequence). With 5 bases clipped from V and 3 bases from J, the junction kept 11 bases outside the gene matches. CDR3 length: 15 amino acids. CDR3: CSAAPGGSGTDTQYF. The CDR3 DNA follows: TGCAGTGCTGCCCCCGGGGGGAGCGGGACAGATACGCAGTATTTT.

This clonotype was seen many times. The J gene is TRBJ2-3, the V gene TRBV20-1; a possible D gene is TRBD2 (5 bases). The CDR3 has 16 amino acids. In germline, CDR1 is DFQATT, CDR2 SNEGSKA (reference sequence). Trimming pared 0 bases from V and 2 bases from J, leaving 15 bases between. The CDR3 loop reads CSARDSFRGNTDTQYF. The CDR3 DNA reads as TGCAGTGCTAGAGATTCATTCCGGGGAAACACAGATACGCAGTATTTT.

This clonotype was counted at least ten times. The chain uses TRBV11-2 and TRBJ1-5; a weak D match, TRBD1 (6 bases). CDR3 size: 15 residues. V lost 1 base and J lost 5, with 12 bases in between. Germline CDR1 is SGHAT and CDR2 is FQNNGV. CDR3 DNA: TGTGCCAGCAGCTTAGCGGGGGGCGTTTATCAGCCCCAGCATTTT. This gives the protein CASSLAGGVYQPQHF.

The chain uses TRBV20-1 and TRBJ1-2, with D hard to call. Trimming removed 4 bases at V and 4 bases at J, with 7 bases between. CDR1 and CDR2 (germline): DFQATT, SNEGSKA (reference sequence). This CDR3 contains 11 residues. The CDR3 is CSATTGYGYTF. CDR3 DNA sequence: TGCAGTGCTACAACTGGCTATGGCTACACCTTC.

The rearrangement joins TRBV6-6 to TRBJ1-2; D is unresolved. Germline CDR1 and CDR2: MNHNY and SVGAGI (reference sequence). The CDR3 runs 14 residues. Trimming cost V 1 base and J 2 bases, with 8 bases left between them. The CDR3 region is CASSYWLANYGYTF. CDR3 in DNA: TGTGCCAGCAGTTACTGGTTAGCAAACTATGGCTACACCTTC.